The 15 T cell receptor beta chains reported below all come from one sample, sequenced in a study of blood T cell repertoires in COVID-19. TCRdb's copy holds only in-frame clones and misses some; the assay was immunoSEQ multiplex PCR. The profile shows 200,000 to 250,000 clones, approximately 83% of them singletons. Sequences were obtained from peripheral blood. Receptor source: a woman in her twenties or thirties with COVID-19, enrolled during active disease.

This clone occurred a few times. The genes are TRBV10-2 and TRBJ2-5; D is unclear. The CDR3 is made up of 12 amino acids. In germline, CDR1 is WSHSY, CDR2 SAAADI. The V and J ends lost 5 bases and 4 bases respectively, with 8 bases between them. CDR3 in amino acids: CASSLQLETQYF. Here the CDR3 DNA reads TGCGCCAGCAGTCTACAGTTAGAGACCCAGTACTTC.

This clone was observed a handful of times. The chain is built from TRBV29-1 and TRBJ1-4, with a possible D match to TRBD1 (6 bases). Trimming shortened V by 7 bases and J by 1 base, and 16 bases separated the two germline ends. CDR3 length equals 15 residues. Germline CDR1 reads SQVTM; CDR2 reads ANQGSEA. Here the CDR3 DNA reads TGCAGCGAGAAGGACACAGGGATAACTAATGAAAAACTGTTTTTT. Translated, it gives CSEKDTGITNEKLFF.

The DNA of the CDR3 is TGTGCCAGCAGCCCCCTTGAAGGAGGGCACACTGAAGCTTTCTTT. This encodes CASSPLEGGHTEAFF. The chain carries TRBV9 and TRBJ1-1; unclear D gene. Deletions cut 4 bases from V and 3 bases from J, with 16 bases between. This CDR3 is built from 15 residues. CDR1 and CDR2 (germline): SGDLS, YYNGEE.

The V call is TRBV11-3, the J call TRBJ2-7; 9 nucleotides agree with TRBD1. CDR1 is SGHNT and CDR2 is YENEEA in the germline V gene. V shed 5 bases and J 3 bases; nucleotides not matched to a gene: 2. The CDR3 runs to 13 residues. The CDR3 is CASSRDRDYEQYF. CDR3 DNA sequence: TGTGCCAGCAGCCGGGACAGGGACTACGAGCAGTACTTC.

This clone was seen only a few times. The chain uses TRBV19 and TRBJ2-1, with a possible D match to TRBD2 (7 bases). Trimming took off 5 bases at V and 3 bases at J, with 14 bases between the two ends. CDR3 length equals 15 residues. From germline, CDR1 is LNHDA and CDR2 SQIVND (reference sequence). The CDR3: CASSPTRGGYNEQFF. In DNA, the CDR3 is TGTGCCAGTAGTCCTACTAGGGGGGGCTACAATGAGCAGTTCTTC.

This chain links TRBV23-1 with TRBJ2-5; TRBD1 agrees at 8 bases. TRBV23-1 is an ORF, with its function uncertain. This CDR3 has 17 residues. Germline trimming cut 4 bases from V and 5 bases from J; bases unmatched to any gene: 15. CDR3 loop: CASSRIQGVGAGETQYF. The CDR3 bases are TGCGCCAGCAGTCGTATACAGGGGGTAGGGGCTGGGGAGACCCAGTACTTC.

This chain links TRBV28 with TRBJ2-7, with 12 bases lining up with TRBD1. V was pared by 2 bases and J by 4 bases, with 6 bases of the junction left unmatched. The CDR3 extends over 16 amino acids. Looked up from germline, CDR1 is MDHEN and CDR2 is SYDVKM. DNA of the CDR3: TGTGCCAGCAGTTTACCTCGGGGACAGGGGGCTTACGAGCAGTACTTC. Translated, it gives CASSLPRGQGAYEQYF.

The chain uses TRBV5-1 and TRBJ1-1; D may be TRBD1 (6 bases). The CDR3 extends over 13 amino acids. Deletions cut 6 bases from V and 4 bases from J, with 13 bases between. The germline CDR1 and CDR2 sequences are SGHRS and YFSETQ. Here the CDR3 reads CASTREGVTEAFF. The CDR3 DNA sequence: TGCGCCAGCACGCGGGAGGGGGTCACTGAAGCTTTCTTT.

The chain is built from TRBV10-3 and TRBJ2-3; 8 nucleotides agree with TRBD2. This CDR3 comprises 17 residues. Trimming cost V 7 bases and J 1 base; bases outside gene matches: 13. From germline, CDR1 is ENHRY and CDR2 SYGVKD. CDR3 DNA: TGTGCCATCATGCCCAGCGGGAGAGTCATAGGCACAGATACGCAGTATTTT. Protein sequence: CAIMPSGRVIGTDTQYF.

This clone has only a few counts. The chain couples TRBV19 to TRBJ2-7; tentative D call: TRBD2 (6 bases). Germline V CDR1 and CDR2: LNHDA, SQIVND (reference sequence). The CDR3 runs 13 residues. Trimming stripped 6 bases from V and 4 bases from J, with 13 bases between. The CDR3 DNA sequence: TGTGCCAGTAGCCCGGGACTTGGGTACGAGCAGTACTTC. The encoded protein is CASSPGLGYEQYF.

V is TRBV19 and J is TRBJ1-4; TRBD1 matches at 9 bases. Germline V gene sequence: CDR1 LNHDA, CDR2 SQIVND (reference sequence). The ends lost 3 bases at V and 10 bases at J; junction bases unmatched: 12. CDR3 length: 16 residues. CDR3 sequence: CASSILLGQGLGKLFF. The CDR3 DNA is TGTGCCAGTAGTATTCTATTGGGACAGGGCCTGGGAAAACTGTTTTTT.

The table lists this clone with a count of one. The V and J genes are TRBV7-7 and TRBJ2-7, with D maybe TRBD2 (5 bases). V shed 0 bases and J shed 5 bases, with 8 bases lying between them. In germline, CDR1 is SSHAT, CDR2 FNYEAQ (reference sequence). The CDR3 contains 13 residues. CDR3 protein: CASSLAPRDEQYF. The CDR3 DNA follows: TGTGCCAGCAGCTTAGCCCCGAGGGACGAGCAGTACTTC.

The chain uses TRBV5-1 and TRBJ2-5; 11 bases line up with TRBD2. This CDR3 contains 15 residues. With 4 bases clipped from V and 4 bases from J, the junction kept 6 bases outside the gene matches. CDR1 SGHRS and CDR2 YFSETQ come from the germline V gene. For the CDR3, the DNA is TGCGCCAGCAGCCTCGGGACTAGCGGCGGAGAGACCCAGTACTTC. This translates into CASSLGTSGGETQYF.

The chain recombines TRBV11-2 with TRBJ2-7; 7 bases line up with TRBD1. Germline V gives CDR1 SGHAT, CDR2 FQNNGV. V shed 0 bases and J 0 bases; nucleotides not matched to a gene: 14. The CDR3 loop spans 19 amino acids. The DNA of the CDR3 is TGTGCCAGCAGCTTAGATTGGGGGACAGTACAGGGGTCCTCCTACGAGCAGTACTTC. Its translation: CASSLDWGTVQGSSYEQYF.

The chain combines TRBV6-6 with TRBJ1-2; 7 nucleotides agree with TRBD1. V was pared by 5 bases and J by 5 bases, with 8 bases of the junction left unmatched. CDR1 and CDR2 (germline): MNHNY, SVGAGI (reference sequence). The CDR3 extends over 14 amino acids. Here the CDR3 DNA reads TGTGCCAGCAGTGCCAACAGGGGAGGATATGGCTACACCTTC. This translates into CASSANRGGYGYTF.